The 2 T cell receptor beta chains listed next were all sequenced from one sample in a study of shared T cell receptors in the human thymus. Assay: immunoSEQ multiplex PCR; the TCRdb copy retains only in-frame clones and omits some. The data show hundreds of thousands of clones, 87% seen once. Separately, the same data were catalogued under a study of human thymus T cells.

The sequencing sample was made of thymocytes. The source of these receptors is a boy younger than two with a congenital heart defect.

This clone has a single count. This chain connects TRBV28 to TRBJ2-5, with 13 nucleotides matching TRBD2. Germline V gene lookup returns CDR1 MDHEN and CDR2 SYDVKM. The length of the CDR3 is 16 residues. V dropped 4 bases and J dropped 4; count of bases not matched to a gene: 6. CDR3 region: CASSSPGLAGVETQYF. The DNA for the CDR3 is TGTGCCAGCAGTTCCCCCGGACTAGCGGGGGTAGAGACCCAGTACTTC.

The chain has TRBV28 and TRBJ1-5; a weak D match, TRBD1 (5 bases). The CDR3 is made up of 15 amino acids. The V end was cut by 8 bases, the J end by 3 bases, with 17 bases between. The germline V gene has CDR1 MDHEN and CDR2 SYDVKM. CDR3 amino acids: CASHPRGGANQPQHF. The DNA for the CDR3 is TGTGCCAGCCACCCTCGGGGGGGAGCCAATCAGCCCCAGCATTTT.